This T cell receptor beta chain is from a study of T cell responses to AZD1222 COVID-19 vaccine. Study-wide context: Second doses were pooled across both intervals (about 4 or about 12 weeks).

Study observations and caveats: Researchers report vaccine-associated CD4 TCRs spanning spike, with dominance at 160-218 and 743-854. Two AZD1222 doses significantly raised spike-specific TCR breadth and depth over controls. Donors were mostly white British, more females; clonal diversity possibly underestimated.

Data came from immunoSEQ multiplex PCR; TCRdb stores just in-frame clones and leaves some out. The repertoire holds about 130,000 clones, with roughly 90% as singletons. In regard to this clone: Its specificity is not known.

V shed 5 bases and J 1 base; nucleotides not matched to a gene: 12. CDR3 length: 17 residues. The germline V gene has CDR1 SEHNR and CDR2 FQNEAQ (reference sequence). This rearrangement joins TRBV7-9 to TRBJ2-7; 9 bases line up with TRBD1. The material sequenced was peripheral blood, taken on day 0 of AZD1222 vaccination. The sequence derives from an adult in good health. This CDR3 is CASSRDPGQGLSYEQYF. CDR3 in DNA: TGTGCCAGCAGCCGTGACCCGGGACAGGGCCTTTCCTACGAGCAGTACTTC.